This T cell receptor (beta chain) was identified during a study of cytomegalovirus exposure and HLA in healthy donors. Turning to the study itself: Out of around 360 genotyped donors, 81% belonged to the Caucasian-associated ancestry cluster.

In its sample, this clone was seen a few times. What it binds is not known. Germline values: CDR1 LNHDA, CDR2 SQIVND (reference sequence). Trimming cost V 2 bases and J 1 base, with 12 bases left between them. This CDR3 region has 15 residues. Study-wide points: Donors were assumed by presence/absence analyses to have roughly uniform sequencing depth.

The donors comprised healthy bone marrow donors. The primer mix had 60 Vbeta and 13 Jbeta primers. In the original processing: In a later analysis, the count reached some 75 million unique TCR beta chains, with about 11 million shared. Only in-frame clones appear in the TCRdb table, and some are missing; sequencing was by immunoSEQ multiplex PCR. That table gives V, J and clone size, and the DNA gave D and trimming. This sample yields about 160,000 clones, of which 60% to 85% are seen a single time; roughly an eighth belongs to the top ten. The rearrangement links TRBV19 to TRBJ2-7, with D possibly matching TRBD1 (5 bases). The receptor's source is a middle-aged man in good health and CMV-seropositive. Sequencing was performed on PBMCs. CDR3 protein: CASSISWGASYEQYF. CDR3 nucleotides: TGTGCCAGTAGTATATCTTGGGGCGCGTCCTACGAGCAGTACTTC.